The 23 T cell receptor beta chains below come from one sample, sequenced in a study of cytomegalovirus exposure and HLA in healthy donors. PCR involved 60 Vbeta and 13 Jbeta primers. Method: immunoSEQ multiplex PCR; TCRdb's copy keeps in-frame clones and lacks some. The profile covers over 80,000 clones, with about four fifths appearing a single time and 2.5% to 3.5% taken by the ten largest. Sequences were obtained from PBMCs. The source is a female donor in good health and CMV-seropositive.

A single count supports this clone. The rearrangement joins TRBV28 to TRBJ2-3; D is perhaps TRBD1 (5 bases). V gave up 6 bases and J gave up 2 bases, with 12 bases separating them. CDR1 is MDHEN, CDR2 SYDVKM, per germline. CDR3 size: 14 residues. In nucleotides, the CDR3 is TGTGCCAGCAGCCCACAGGTCAACACAGATACGCAGTATTTT. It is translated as CASSPQVNTDTQYF.

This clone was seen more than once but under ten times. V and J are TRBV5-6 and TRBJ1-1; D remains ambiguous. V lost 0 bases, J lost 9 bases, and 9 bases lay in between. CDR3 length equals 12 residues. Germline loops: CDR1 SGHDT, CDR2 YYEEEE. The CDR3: CASSLGSGKAFF. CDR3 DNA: TGTGCCAGCAGCTTGGGGAGCGGAAAAGCTTTCTTT.

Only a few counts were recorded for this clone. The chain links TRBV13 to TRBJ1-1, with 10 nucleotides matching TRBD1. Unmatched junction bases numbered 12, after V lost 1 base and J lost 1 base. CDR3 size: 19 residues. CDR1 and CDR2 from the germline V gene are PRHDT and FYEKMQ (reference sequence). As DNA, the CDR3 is TGTGCCAGCAGCTTAGCCGTAGGACAGGGGGTCCCCTGGAACACTGAAGCTTTCTTT. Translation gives CASSLAVGQGVPWNTEAFF.

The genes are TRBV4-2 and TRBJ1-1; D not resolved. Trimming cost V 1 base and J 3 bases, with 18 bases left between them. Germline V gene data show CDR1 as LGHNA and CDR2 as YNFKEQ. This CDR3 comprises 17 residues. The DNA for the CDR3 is TGTGCCAGCAGCCAAGGCCTTCCCGGAAATGAGGACACTGAAGCTTTCTTT. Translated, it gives CASSQGLPGNEDTEAFF.

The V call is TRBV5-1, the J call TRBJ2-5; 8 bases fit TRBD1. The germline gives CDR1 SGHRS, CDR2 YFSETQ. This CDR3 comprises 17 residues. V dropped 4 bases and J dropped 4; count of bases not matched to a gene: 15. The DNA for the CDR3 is TGCGCCAGCAGCGTGTCACCAGGGGGCGCTTCGGGAGAGACCCAGTACTTC. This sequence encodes CASSVSPGGASGETQYF.

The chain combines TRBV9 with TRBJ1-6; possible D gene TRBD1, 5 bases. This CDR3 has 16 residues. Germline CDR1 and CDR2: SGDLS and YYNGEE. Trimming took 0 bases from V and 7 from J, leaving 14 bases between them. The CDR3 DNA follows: TGTGCCAGCAGCGTAGCAGGACCGGGGGGGAATTCACCCCTCCACTTT. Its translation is CASSVAGPGGNSPLHF. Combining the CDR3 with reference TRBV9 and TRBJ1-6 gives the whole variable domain DSGVTQTPKHLITATGQRVTLRCSPRSGDLSVYWYQQSLDQGLQFLIQYYNGEERAKGNILERFSAQQFPDLHSELNLSSLELGDSALYFCASSVAGPGGNSPLHFGNGTRLTVT.

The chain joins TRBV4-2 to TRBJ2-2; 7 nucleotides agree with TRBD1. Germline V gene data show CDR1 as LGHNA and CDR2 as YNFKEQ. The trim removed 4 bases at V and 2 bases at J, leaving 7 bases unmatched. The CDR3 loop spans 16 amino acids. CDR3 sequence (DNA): TGTGCCAGCAGCCGGATGACAGGGAAAAACACCGGGGAGCTGTTTTTT. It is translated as CASSRMTGKNTGELFF.

CDR3 bases: TGTGCCAGCAGCTTAGGAGACAGGGGTCCTGGGGCCAACGTCCTGACTTTC. Translated, it gives CASSLGDRGPGANVLTF. The rearrangement joins TRBV7-2 to TRBJ2-6; TRBD1 aligns across 8 bases. From germline, CDR1 is SGHTA and CDR2 FQGNSA. The CDR3 spans 17 residues. Trimming took 1 base from V and 2 from J; bases not matched to a gene: 4.

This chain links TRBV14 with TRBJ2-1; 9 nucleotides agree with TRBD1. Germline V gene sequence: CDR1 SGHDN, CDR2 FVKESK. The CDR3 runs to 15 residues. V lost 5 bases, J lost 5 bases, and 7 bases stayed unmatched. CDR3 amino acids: CASSFGTGPHNEQFF. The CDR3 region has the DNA TGTGCCAGCAGCTTTGGGACAGGGCCTCACAATGAGCAGTTCTTC.

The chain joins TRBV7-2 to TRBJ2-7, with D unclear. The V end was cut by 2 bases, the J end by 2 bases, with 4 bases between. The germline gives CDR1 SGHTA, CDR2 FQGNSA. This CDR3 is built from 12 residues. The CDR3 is CASSLTAYEQYF. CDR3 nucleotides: TGTGCCAGCAGCTTAACGGCCTACGAGCAGTACTTC.

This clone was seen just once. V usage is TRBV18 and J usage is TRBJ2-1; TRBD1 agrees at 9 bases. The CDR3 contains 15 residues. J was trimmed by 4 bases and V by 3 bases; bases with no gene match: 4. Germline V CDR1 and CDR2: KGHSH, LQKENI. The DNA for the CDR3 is TGTGCCAGCTCACCGGACAGGGGAACATACAATGAGCAGTTCTTC. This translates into CASSPDRGTYNEQFF.

The CDR3 spells CASSGRRQPPYGYTF. The CDR3 DNA reads TGTGCCAGCAGTGGCCGCCGACAGCCGCCCTATGGCTACACCTTC. V and J are TRBV6-6 and TRBJ1-2, with TRBD1 as a possible D gene (5 bases). Looked up from germline, CDR1 is MNHNY and CDR2 is SVGAGI (reference sequence). This CDR3 comprises 15 residues. V was cut by 5 bases and J by 4 bases, with 17 bases left in between.

This CDR3 is CASRFSGRSSYNEQFF. The CDR3 nucleotides read TGCGCCAGCAGGTTTTCCGGGAGGAGCTCCTACAATGAGCAGTTCTTC. The chain uses TRBV5-1 and TRBJ2-1, with TRBD2 identical over 7 bases. The CDR3 runs to 16 residues. Germline CDR1 is SGHRS and CDR2 is YFSETQ. After removal of 5 bases from V and 0 bases from J, the junction contained 8 bases not matched to a gene. Full variable domain (outside the CDR3, taken from reference TRBV5-1 and TRBJ2-1): KAGVTQTPRYLIKTRGQQVTLSCSPISGHRSVSWYQQTPGQGLQFLFEYFSETQRNKGNFPGRFSGRQFSNSRSEMNVSTLELGDSALYLCASRFSGRSSYNEQFFGPGTRLTVL.

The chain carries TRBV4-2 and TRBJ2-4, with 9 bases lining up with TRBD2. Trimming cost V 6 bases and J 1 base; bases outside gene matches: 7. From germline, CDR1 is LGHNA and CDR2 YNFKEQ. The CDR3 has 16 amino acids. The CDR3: CASSSGSRGAKNIQYF. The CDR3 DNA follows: TGTGCCAGCAGTAGCGGGAGTAGAGGGGCCAAAAACATTCAGTACTTC.

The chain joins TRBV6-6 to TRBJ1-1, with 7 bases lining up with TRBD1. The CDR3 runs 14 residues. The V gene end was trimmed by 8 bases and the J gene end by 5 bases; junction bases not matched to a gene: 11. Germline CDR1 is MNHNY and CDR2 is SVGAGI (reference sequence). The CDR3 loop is CASLAGGMGTEAFF. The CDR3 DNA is TGTGCCAGCCTCGCAGGGGGAATGGGAACTGAAGCTTTCTTT.

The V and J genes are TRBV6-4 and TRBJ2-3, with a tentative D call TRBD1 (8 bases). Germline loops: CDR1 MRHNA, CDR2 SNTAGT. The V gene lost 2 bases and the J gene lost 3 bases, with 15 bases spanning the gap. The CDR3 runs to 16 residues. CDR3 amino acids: CASSDRTGRETDTQYF. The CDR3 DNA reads TGTGCCAGCAGTGACCGGACAGGGAGGGAGACAGATACGCAGTATTTT.

As DNA, the CDR3 is TGTGCCAGCAGTTACATGGGCCTACCCGCCGGGGAGCTGTTTTTT. It yields the protein CASSYMGLPAGELFF. The chain is built from TRBV7-2 and TRBJ2-2; D call uncertain. Trimming left V 6 bases short and J 6 bases short, with 17 bases between. This CDR3 region has 15 residues. The V gene's germline CDR1 is SGHTA and CDR2 FQGNSA.

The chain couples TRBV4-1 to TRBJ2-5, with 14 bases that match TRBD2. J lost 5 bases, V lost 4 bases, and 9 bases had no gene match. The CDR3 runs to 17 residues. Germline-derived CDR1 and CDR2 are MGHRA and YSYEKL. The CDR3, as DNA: TGCGCCAGCAGCCCACGGACTAGCGGGGGGCCAGGGGAGACCCAGTACTTC. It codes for CASSPRTSGGPGETQYF.

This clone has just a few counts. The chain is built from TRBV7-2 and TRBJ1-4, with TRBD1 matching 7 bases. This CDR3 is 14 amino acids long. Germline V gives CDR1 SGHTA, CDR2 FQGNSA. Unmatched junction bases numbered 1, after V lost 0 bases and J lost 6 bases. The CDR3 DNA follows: TGTGCCAGCAGCTTAGCGACAGGGTATGAAAAACTGTTTTTT. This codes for CASSLATGYEKLFF. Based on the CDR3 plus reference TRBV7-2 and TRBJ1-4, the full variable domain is GAGVSQSPSNKVTEKGKDVELRCDPISGHTALYWYRQSLGQGLEFLIYFQGNSAPDKSGLPSDRFSAERTGGSVSTLTIQRTQQEDSAVYLCASSLATGYEKLFFGSGTQLSVL.

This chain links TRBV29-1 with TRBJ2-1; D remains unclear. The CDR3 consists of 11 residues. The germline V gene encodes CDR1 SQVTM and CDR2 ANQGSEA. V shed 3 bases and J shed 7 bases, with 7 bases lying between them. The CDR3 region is CSVDLTNEQFF. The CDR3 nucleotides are TGCAGCGTTGATCTAACGAATGAGCAGTTCTTC.

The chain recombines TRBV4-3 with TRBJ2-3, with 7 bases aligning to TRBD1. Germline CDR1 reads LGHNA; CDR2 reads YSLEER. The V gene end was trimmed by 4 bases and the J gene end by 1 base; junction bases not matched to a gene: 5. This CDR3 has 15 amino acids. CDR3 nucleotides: TGCGCCAGCAGCCTAATAGACAGGGGCACAGATACGCAGTATTTT. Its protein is CASSLIDRGTDTQYF.

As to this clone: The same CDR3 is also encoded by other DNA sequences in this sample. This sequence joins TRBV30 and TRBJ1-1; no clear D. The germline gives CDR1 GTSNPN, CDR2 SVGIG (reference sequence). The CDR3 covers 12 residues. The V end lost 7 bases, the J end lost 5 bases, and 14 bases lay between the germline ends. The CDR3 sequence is CASLSGGTEAFF. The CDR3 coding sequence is TGTGCCTCTTTATCTGGAGGGACTGAAGCTTTCTTT.

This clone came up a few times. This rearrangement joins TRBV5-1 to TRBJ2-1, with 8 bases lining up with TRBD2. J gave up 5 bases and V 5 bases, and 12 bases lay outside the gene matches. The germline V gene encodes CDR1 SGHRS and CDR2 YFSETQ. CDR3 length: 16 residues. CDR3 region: CASRIARAGENNEQFF. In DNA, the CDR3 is TGCGCCAGCAGGATTGCGCGAGCGGGAGAAAACAATGAGCAGTTCTTC.